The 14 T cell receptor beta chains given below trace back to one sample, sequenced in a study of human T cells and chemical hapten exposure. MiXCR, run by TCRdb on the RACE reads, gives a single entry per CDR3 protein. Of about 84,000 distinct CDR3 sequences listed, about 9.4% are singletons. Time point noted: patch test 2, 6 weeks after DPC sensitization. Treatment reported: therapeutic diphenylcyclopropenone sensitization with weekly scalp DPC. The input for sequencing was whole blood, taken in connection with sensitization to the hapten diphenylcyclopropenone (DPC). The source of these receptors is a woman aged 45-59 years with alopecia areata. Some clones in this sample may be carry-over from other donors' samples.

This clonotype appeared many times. This CDR3 reads CASSLQGMGQPQHF. DNA for the CDR3: TGTGCCAGCAGCCTACAGGGAATGGGTCAGCCCCAGCATTTT. The rearrangement uses TRBV7-2 and TRBJ1-5, with TRBD1 as a possible D gene (6 bases). The CDR3 length is 14 residues. Germline lookup yields CDR1 SGHTA and CDR2 FQGNSA. Trimming took off 5 bases at V and 6 bases at J, with 14 bases between the two ends.

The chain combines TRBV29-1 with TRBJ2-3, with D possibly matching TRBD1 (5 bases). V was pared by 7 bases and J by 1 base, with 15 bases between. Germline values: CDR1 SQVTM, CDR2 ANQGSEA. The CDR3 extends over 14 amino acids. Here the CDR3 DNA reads TGCAGCGCTAAACATAGGGGCGGCACAGATACGCAGTATTTT. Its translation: CSAKHRGGTDTQYF.

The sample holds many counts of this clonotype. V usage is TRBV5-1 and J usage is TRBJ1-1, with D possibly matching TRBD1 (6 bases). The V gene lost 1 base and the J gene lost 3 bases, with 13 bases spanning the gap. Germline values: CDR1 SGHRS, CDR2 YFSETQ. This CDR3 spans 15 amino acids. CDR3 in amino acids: CASSLWGGSDTEAFF. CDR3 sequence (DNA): TGCGCCAGCAGCTTGTGGGGGGGCTCCGACACTGAAGCTTTCTTT. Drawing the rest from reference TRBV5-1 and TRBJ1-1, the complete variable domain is KAGVTQTPRYLIKTRGQQVTLSCSPISGHRSVSWYQQTPGQGLQFLFEYFSETQRNKGNFPGRFSGRQFSNSRSEMNVSTLELGDSALYLCASSLWGGSDTEAFFGQGTRLTVV.

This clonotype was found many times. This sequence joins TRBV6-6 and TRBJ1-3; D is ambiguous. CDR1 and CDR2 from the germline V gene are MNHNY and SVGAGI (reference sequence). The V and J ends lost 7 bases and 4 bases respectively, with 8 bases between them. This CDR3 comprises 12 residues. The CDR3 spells CASKGLGNTIYF. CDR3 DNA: TGTGCCAGCAAAGGGCTGGGAAACACCATATATTTT.

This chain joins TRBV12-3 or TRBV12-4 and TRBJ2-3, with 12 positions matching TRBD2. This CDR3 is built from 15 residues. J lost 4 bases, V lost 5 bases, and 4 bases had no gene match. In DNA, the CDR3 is TGTGCCAGCAGTGAAGGACTAGCGGGACCAGATACGCAGTATTTT. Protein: CASSEGLAGPDTQYF.

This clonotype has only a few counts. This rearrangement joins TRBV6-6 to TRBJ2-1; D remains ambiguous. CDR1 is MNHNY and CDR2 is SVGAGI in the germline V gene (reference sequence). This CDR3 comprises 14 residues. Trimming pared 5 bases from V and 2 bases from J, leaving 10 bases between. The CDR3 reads CASSTSQPYNEQFF. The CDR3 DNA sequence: TGTGCCAGCAGTACAAGCCAGCCCTACAATGAGCAGTTCTTC.

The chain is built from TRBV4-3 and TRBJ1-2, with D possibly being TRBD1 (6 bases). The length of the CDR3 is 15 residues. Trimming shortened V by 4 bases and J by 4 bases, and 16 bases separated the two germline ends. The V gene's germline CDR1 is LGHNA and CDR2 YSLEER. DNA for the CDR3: TGCGCCAGCAGCCCCTACACAGGGATCGGCTATGGCTACACCTTC. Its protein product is CASSPYTGIGYGYTF.

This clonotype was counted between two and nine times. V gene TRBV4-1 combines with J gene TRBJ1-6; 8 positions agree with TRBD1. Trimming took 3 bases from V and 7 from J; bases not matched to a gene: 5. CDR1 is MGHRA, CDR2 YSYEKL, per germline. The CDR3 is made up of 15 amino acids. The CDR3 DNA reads TGCGCCAGCAGCCATCCGGGACAGGAAAATTCACCCCTCCACTTT. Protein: CASSHPGQENSPLHF.

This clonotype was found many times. CDR3 coding DNA: TGTGCCAGCCGAGCTGCACCGAATGAAAAACTGTTTTTT. Its translation is CASRAAPNEKLFF. This chain links TRBV7-7 with TRBJ1-4; D call uncertain. V gave up 8 bases and J gave up 5 bases, with 12 bases separating them. Germline CDR1 is SSHAT and CDR2 is FNYEAQ (reference sequence). The CDR3 contains 13 residues.

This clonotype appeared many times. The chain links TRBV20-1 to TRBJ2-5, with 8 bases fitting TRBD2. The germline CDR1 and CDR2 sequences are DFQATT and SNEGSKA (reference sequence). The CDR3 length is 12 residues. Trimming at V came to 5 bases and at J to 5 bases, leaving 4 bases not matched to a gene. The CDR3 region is CSAGTSLETQYF. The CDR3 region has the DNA TGCAGTGCTGGGACTAGTTTGGAGACCCAGTACTTC.

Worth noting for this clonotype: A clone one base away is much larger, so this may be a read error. The CDR3 DNA reads as TGCGCCAACAGCCGGGGACAGGCCAGCAATCAGCCCCAGCATTTT. Amino acid sequence: CANSRGQASNQPQHF. The chain is built from TRBV4-1 and TRBJ1-5, with 8 bases that match TRBD1. Germline CDR1 reads MGHRA; CDR2 reads YSYEKL. The CDR3 loop spans 15 amino acids.

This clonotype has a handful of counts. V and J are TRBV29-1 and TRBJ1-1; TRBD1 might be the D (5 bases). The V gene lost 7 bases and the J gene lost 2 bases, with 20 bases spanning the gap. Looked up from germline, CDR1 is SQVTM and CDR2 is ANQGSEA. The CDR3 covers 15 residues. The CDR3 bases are TGCAGCGCCTCTTCGCCCTGGAGGGGAAACACTGAAGCTTTCTTT. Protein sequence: CSASSPWRGNTEAFF.

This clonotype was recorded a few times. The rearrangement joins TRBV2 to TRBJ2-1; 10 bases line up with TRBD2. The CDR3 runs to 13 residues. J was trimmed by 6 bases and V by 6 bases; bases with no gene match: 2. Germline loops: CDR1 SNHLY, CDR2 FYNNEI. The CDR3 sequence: CASRLAGVNEQFF. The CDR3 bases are TGTGCCAGCAGGCTAGCGGGAGTCAATGAGCAGTTCTTC.

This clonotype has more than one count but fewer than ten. The DNA for the CDR3 is TGTGCCTCCCACGGGGACTCTAGCGGGAGGGCCTTTAGGGGCTACGAGCAGTACTTC. Translating it yields CASHGDSSGRAFRGYEQYF. V is TRBV27 and J is TRBJ2-7, with 12 nucleotides matching TRBD2. This CDR3 comprises 19 residues. CDR1 MNHEY and CDR2 SMNVEV come from the germline V gene (reference sequence). J gave up 3 bases and V 11 bases, and 23 bases lay outside the gene matches.